What follows is one TCR beta chain and its context. Germline V gene lookup returns CDR1 SGHTA and CDR2 FQGNSA. The CDR3 has 17 residues. The junction had 6 bases not matched to a gene; V was cut back by 5 bases and J by 0 bases. The authors ran a second PCR of roughly 6 to 11 cycles using a sample-barcoded 5' primer and a J-beta primer mix. In TCRdb, the 5' RACE reads were re-called with MiXCR into one record per CDR3 protein. The sample records 790,000 or so distinct CDR3 sequences, more than 35% being singletons. Per sample, at least 5.5 micrograms of total RNA were extracted. This entry belongs to a study of blood T cells in healthy people across ages.

This sequence originates from a man of 80 years or more in good health. What was sequenced was blood. This chain connects TRBV7-2 to TRBJ2-2, with 10 bases aligning to TRBD2. The CDR3 bases are TGTGCCAGCAGCCATGGACTAGCGGAGGCGAACACCGGGGAGCTGTTTTTT. Translating it yields CASSHGLAEANTGELFF.